This TCR beta chain came from a study of blood T cell repertoires in COVID-19. V was pared by 0 bases and J by 5 bases, with 14 bases between. Germline CDR1 reads KGHSH; CDR2 reads LQKENI. There are 15 residues in the CDR3. This clone was recorded once. Libraries were prepared by immunoSEQ multiplex PCR; TCRdb keeps only in-frame clonotypes and omits some of them. The sample shows approximately 300,000 clones, 75% to 90% of them seen only once. Symptom resolution, clearance, or two negative PCRs marked donors in Cohort 3 as recovered. The V gene is TRBV18, the J gene TRBJ2-7, with D possibly being TRBD1 (5 bases). This TCR came from a woman younger than 45 who had recovered from COVID-19. Input material: PBMCs or T cells enriched from blood (not recorded which). The chain's CDR3 is CASSPPLGRHNEQYF. Written as DNA, the CDR3 is TGTGCCAGCTCACCACCGTTGGGGCGTCACAACGAGCAGTACTTC.